This T cell receptor beta chain was sequenced in a study of blood T cell repertoires in COVID-19 (dated by TCRdb to 2018 to 2020). In terms of the full investigation: Collaborator samples came from the United States, Italy and Spain and covered acute and convalescent phases of COVID-19. The material from the prospective study consisted of cDNA or gDNA derived from T cells, B-cell-depleted T cells, or PBMCs. The dataset comprised deeply sampled blood TCRbeta repertoires from subjects exposed to, actively infected with, or recovered from COVID-19. A freely available public database, intended as a resource for researchers studying the immune response to SARS-CoV-2, is where the repertoires were released. Samples were obtained from the ongoing ImmuneRACE study (first 160 participants) and from 1,254 subjects provided by 6 global collaborators. Nearly every sample came with metadata listing a de-identified subject ID, COVID-19 status, age in years and sex. Where available, HLA class I and class II types were taken from metadata supplied by the sample provider and were not determined by assay-based typing. Results and caveats for the whole study, not just this receptor: The quantity of clinical and demographic metadata differed by source and by participant and was supplied without curation.

Worth noting for this clone: The antigen it recognizes is unknown. Base qualities are not provided; no much larger clone lies one nucleotide away.

Participants in the prospective study were enrolled through a virtual design, were aged about 18 to 100 years, and lived in under 25 United States geographic areas. In the prospective study, cohorts were assigned on the basis of participant-reported clinical history obtained from a screening survey and a study questionnaire. Mobile phlebotomists in the prospective study collected whole blood, serum and a nasopharyngeal or oropharyngeal swab from every participant. Additional blood draws and questionnaires over an approximately 2-month period could optionally be provided by prospective study participants. Before DNA extraction, blood samples from the prospective study were shipped at room temperature or frozen. TCRbeta CDR3 regions were amplified from genomic DNA by means of the immunoSEQ Assay, a bias-controlled multiplex PCR. Turning to the authors' computational methods: The number of nucleated cells in each sample was estimated from the amplification of reference gene primers within the assay. Sequence reads were collapsed and filtered to measure the absolute abundance of every unique TCRbeta CDR3 rearrangement. For each sample, productive Simpson clonality was calculated as the square root of Simpson's diversity index across productive rearrangements. Imported from immuneACCESS, the table was reduced by TCRdb to in-frame sequences with V and J called. These copies leave out some clones; in studies compared against another copy, an unresolved V gene accounts for under half, and the cause of the remainder is not known. That table gives V, J and clone size, and the DNA gave D and trimming. The sample data list around 300,000 clones, and nearly 90% of these were observed just once. About 1.7% of the sample is taken by the ten largest.

The CDR3 has 16 amino acids, counting the end cysteine and phenylalanine. Only the CDR3 region is kept as DNA, spanning 48 bases read in frame from base 1. Taken from the germline V gene, the CDR1 and CDR2 loops are MNHEY and SVGEGT. V lost 5 bases and J lost 1 base; the stretch between them is 15 bases long. The clonotype comes from a woman between 18 and 29 years old with acute COVID-19. Recombination joined TRBV6-2 or TRBV6-3 with TRBJ2-1; the D gene cannot be named for sure. The source material was PBMCs or T cells enriched from blood (not recorded which). CDR3 region: CASSIPSVKSYNEQFF. The nucleotide sequence reads as follows: TGTGCCAGCAGTATCCCGTCGGTGAAGTCCTACAATGAGCAGTTCTTC.